This T cell receptor beta chain was retrieved from a study of blood T cell repertoires in COVID-19. Study overall: Donors in the United States, Italy and Spain gave samples during acute or convalescent COVID-19. T cells, B-cell-depleted T cells, or PBMCs supplied cDNA or gDNA.

Original data processing: Reference gene primer amplification gave estimated nucleated cell counts. Profiled with immunoSEQ multiplex PCR; TCRdb holds only in-frame clones, not every one. V and J calls and clone size are as listed in that table; D and trimming were resolved from the DNA. This table has some 250,000 clones, roughly 87% appearing once. This CDR3 contains 12 residues. Germline V gene sequence: CDR1 PRHDT, CDR2 FYEKMQ (reference sequence). V was clipped by 5 bases and J by 7 bases, with 8 bases between them. This receptor was taken from a man between 60 and 70 years old who had recovered from COVID-19. V usage is TRBV13 and J usage is TRBJ2-2; tentatively, D is TRBD2 (5 bases). The sequenced sample consisted of peripheral blood. The CDR3 sequence is CASSTGSGELFF. DNA of the CDR3: TGTGCCAGCAGCACGGGAAGCGGGGAGCTGTTTTTT.